Shown below are 5 T cell receptor beta chains from a single sample sequenced in a study of cytotoxic CD8 clonotypes in ibrutinib-treated CLL. The assay was immunoSEQ multiplex PCR, and TCRdb's table has in-frame clones only and misses some. Among approximately 80,000 clones, around 83% were seen once, and the ten largest hold around 5%. The source was PBMCs, collected before ibrutinib treatment. These receptors were collected from a human donor with chronic lymphocytic leukemia.

The J gene is TRBJ2-3, the V gene TRBV11-3; 14 nucleotides match TRBD2. V shed 10 bases, J shed 0 bases, and the junction held 9 bases outside the gene matches. The CDR3 has 17 amino acids. Germline assignment: CDR1 SGHNT and CDR2 YENEEA. The CDR3: CAISTRTSGRSTDTQYF. CDR3 sequence (DNA): TGTGCCATATCTACGAGGACTAGCGGGAGGAGCACAGATACGCAGTATTTT.

This clone appeared a single time. The V call is TRBV4-1, the J call TRBJ1-1; TRBD1 matches 7 bases. Trimming cost V 2 bases and J 0 bases; bases outside gene matches: 12. The CDR3 loop spans 18 amino acids. CDR1 and CDR2 (germline): MGHRA, YSYEKL. The CDR3 spells CASSQYNPTGVMNTEAFF. In DNA, the CDR3 is TGCGCCAGCAGCCAATATAACCCTACAGGGGTCATGAACACTGAAGCTTTCTTT.

The J gene is TRBJ2-1, the V gene TRBV5-1; 13 positions match TRBD2. The CDR3 is made up of 16 amino acids. The ends lost 2 bases at V and 7 bases at J; junction bases unmatched: 6. CDR1 and CDR2 from the germline V gene are SGHRS and YFSETQ. The CDR3 is CASSFTLAGGPNEQFF. The CDR3 region has the DNA TGCGCCAGCAGCTTCACACTAGCGGGAGGGCCGAATGAGCAGTTCTTC.

V gene TRBV19 combines with J gene TRBJ2-6; D gene uncertain. V dropped 1 base and J dropped 0 bases, with 19 bases sitting between them. CDR3 length: 20 residues. Germline loops: CDR1 LNHDA, CDR2 SQIVND (reference sequence). The CDR3 nucleotides are TGTGCCAGTAGTATAGGCCGGTCGCGGAGCGAAGACTCTGGGGCCAACGTCCTGACTTTC. It translates to CASSIGRSRSEDSGANVLTF. Complete variable domain (other parts from reference TRBV19 and TRBJ2-6): DGGITQSPKYLFRKEGQNVTLSCEQNLNHDAMYWYRQDPGQGLRLIYYSQIVNDFQKGDIAEGYSVSREKKESFPLTVTSAQKNPTAFYLCASSIGRSRSEDSGANVLTFGAGSRLTVL.

This clone was picked up one time. The chain uses TRBV28 and TRBJ2-3, with 12 positions matching TRBD2. Germline loops: CDR1 MDHEN, CDR2 SYDVKM. The CDR3 is 17 amino acids. Trimming at V came to 5 bases and at J to 3 bases, leaving 9 bases not matched to a gene. The CDR3 nucleotides read TGTGCCAGCAGTCCAATCGGACTAGCGGGATTTACAGATACGCAGTATTTT. Translating gives CASSPIGLAGFTDTQYF.